This entry is about one T cell receptor beta chain. The study reverse transcribed the entire isolated RNA, so it sequenced expressed TCRB transcripts. This table comes from immunoSEQ multiplex PCR, and its TCRdb copy is limited to in-frame clones, with some not included. The sample lists about 930,000 clones; about 17% were seen once. This entry belongs to a study of beta chain features in type 1 diabetes. V was trimmed by 2 bases and J by 0 bases, leaving 11 bases between them. The CDR3 contains 16 residues. Per the germline V gene, CDR1 is MGHRA and CDR2 is YSYEKL. One heparinised blood draw averaging roughly 120 mL was given by each donor.

The origin of this receptor is a woman aged 18-35 years in good health. The sequenced material came from naive CD4+ T cells from blood. The chain couples TRBV4-1 to TRBJ2-4, with D possibly TRBD1 on 5 matching bases. The CDR3 is CASSQTTVLAKNIQYF. As DNA, the CDR3 is TGCGCCAGCAGCCAAACGACAGTACTAGCCAAAAACATTCAGTACTTC.